A single sample gave rise to the 30 T cell receptor beta chains below, sequenced in a study of cytomegalovirus exposure and HLA in healthy donors. PCR employed 60 Vbeta and 13 Jbeta primers. Libraries were prepared by immunoSEQ multiplex PCR; TCRdb keeps only in-frame clonotypes and omits some of them. The sample lists about 130,000 clones; 81% were seen once. The sample was PBMCs. These receptors were obtained from a man between 18 and 35 years old in good health and CMV-seronegative.

This chain joins TRBV6-5 and TRBJ1-3; D is unresolved. V was shortened by 6 bases and J by 3 bases, with 12 bases between the two germline ends. The CDR3 is 14 amino acids. Germline values: CDR1 MNHEY, CDR2 SVGAGI. The CDR3 loop is CASSLTRSGNTIYF. DNA of the CDR3: TGTGCCAGCAGCCTGACGAGGAGTGGAAACACCATATATTTT.

This clone has only a few counts. The chain recombines TRBV30 with TRBJ1-6, with D tentatively TRBD1 (6 bases). Trimming removed 8 bases at V and 7 bases at J, with 12 bases between. This CDR3 is 12 amino acids long. Germline assignment: CDR1 GTSNPN and CDR2 SVGIG (reference sequence). DNA for the CDR3: TGTGCCAGTACAGGGCGGAATTCACCCCTCCACTTT. Translated: CASTGRNSPLHF.

In this sample, this clone turned up once. This chain links TRBV11-2 with TRBJ2-1, with 10 nucleotides matching TRBD2. Losses at the gene ends were 9 bases for V and 4 bases for J; bases not matched to a gene: 3. CDR1 and CDR2 from the germline V gene are SGHAT and FQNNGV. The CDR3 has 13 amino acids. The CDR3 coding sequence is TGTGCCAGTAGACTAGCGGGTTACAATGAGCAGTTCTTC. Protein product: CASRLAGYNEQFF. Looking up the rest from reference TRBV11-2 and TRBJ2-1 gives the full variable domain: EAGVAQSPRYKIIEKRQSVAFWCNPISGHATLYWYQQILGQGPKLLIQFQNNGVVDDSQLPKDRFSAERLKGVDSTLKIQPAKLEDSAVYLCASRLAGYNEQFFGPGTRLTVL.

A word on this clone: One junction end does not reproduce the germline sequence, and a read error may be involved. V and J are TRBV19 and TRBJ2-7, with 9 nucleotides matching TRBD1. The CDR3 has 16 residues. Germline lookup yields CDR1 LNHDA and CDR2 SQIVND (reference sequence). DNA of the CDR3: TGTGCCAGTAGCATAGTGGTGGGACAGGGTGTATACGAGCAGTACTTC. Its protein product is CASSIVVGQGVYEQYF.

This chain uses TRBV21-1 with TRBJ1-1; no check of the table's D call, TRBD1, against the DNA was made. TRBV21-1 is a known pseudogene. The CDR3 totals 11 residues. For the CDR3, the DNA is TGTGCCGGAGCGCAGGGTGTTGAAGCTTTCTTT. It translates to CAGAQGVEAFF.

The chain employs TRBV27 and TRBJ1-2; D call uncertain. The CDR3 length is 16 residues. V lost 2 bases and J 5 bases, leaving 18 bases between the germline ends. Germline CDR1 reads MNHEY; CDR2 reads SMNVEV (reference sequence). CDR3 in DNA: TGTGCCAGCAGTTTAAAGTCCGGACTGAGACTTTATGGCTACACCTTC. Translated: CASSLKSGLRLYGYTF.

The rearrangement links TRBV7-7 to TRBJ2-1; maybe TRBD1 (6 bases). Deletions cut 2 bases from V and 1 base from J, with 18 bases between. The CDR3 contains 18 residues. The germline V gene encodes CDR1 SSHAT and CDR2 FNYEAQ (reference sequence). The CDR3 sequence is CASSLRPGVQGSYNEQFF. The CDR3 nucleotides read TGTGCCAGCAGCTTAAGGCCCGGCGTACAGGGTTCCTACAATGAGCAGTTCTTC.

The gene calls are TRBV28 and TRBJ2-6; D is possibly TRBD2 (5 bases). CDR3 length equals 15 residues. Per germline, CDR1 MDHEN and CDR2 SYDVKM. V lost 2 bases and J 0 bases, leaving 5 bases between the germline ends. CDR3 sequence reads: CASSLGSSGANVLTF. DNA of the CDR3: TGTGCCAGCAGTTTAGGGAGCTCTGGGGCCAACGTCCTGACTTTC.

CDR3 sequence (DNA): TGTGCCAGCAGCCGGGACAGGGAGTATGGCTACACCTTC. Encoded protein: CASSRDREYGYTF. The gene calls are TRBV7-8 and TRBJ1-2, with 9 bases fitting TRBD1. Looked up from germline, CDR1 is SGHVS and CDR2 is FQNEAQ. The CDR3 sequence is 13 residues long. With V trimmed by 5 bases and J by 5 bases, 3 bases remained unmatched.

The J gene is TRBJ2-7, the V gene TRBV27, with D possibly being TRBD1 (6 bases). Germline values: CDR1 MNHEY, CDR2 SMNVEV (reference sequence). The CDR3 has 16 residues. Trimming took off 5 bases at V and 1 base at J, with 18 bases between the two ends. The CDR3 reads CASSRYGRGLSYEQYF. The CDR3 DNA follows: TGTGCCAGCAGTCGCTATGGCAGGGGCTTATCCTACGAGCAGTACTTC.

This clone was recorded only once. J is TRBJ2-7 and V is TRBV9; 8 bases match TRBD1. Germline CDR1 is SGDLS and CDR2 is YYNGEE. This CDR3 has 14 residues. V trimming: 4 bases; J trimming: 3 bases; junction bases outside the gene matches: 6. The CDR3 loop is CASSPTGVYYEQYF. The CDR3 DNA sequence: TGTGCCAGCAGCCCGACAGGGGTTTACTACGAGCAGTACTTC. Complete variable domain (other parts from reference TRBV9 and TRBJ2-7): DSGVTQTPKHLITATGQRVTLRCSPRSGDLSVYWYQQSLDQGLQFLIQYYNGEERAKGNILERFSAQQFPDLHSELNLSSLELGDSALYFCASSPTGVYYEQYFGPGTRLTVT.

This chain connects TRBV6-5 to TRBJ2-2; 12 bases agree with TRBD1. Trimming took 4 bases from V and 7 from J; bases not matched to a gene: 7. The CDR3 contains 16 residues. Germline loops: CDR1 MNHEY, CDR2 SVGAGI. The CDR3 is CASSFGDRGLGGELFF. The CDR3 bases are TGTGCCAGCAGTTTTGGGGACAGGGGGCTAGGCGGGGAGCTGTTTTTT.

V gene TRBV6-6 combines with J gene TRBJ2-5; possibly TRBD1 for D (6 bases). V gave up 8 bases and J gave up 5 bases, with 18 bases separating them. Germline V gene data show CDR1 as MNHNY and CDR2 as SVGAGI (reference sequence). The CDR3 has 14 residues. CDR3 bases: TGTGCCAGCTTCGATAGGGGGTTCGTCGAGACCCAGTACTTC. This sequence encodes CASFDRGFVETQYF.

The table lists this clone with a count of one. This CDR3 reads CASSITGYNEKLFF. The CDR3 region has the DNA TGTGCCAGCAGCATTACAGGTTATAATGAAAAACTGTTTTTT. The V gene is TRBV6-6, the J gene TRBJ1-4; D perhaps matches TRBD1 (5 bases). CDR1 is MNHNY, CDR2 SVGAGI, per germline (reference sequence). Trimming cost V 6 bases and J 4 bases, with 12 bases left between them. The length of the CDR3 is 14 residues.

V is TRBV15 and J is TRBJ1-3, with D perhaps TRBD1 (5 bases). With 1 base removed from V and 0 bases from J, the gap between germline ends came to 13 bases. This CDR3 contains 17 residues. CDR1 and CDR2 (germline): LNHNV, YYDKDF (reference sequence). The CDR3 is CATSRGELGGSGNTIYF. CDR3 bases: TGTGCCACCAGCAGAGGCGAGTTGGGGGGCTCTGGAAACACCATATATTTT.

This chain links TRBV5-4 with TRBJ1-2, with 9 bases matching TRBD1. The CDR3 length is 13 residues. The J segment lost 2 bases and the V segment lost 6 bases, leaving 2 bases of the junction unmatched. Germline V gene data show CDR1 as SGHNT and CDR2 as YYREEE (reference sequence). CDR3 sequence (DNA): TGTGCCAGCAAGACAGGGGGGAACTATGGCTACACCTTC. Protein product: CASKTGGNYGYTF. Based on the CDR3 plus reference TRBV5-4 and TRBJ1-2, the full variable domain is ETGVTQSPTHLIKTRGQQVTLRCSSQSGHNTVSWYQQALGQGPQFIFQYYREEENGRGNFPPRFSGLQFPNYSSELNVNALELDDSALYLCASKTGGNYGYTFGSGTRLTVV.

The chain carries TRBV7-8 and TRBJ1-6; 7 bases match TRBD1. V lost 0 bases to trimming and J lost 10 bases; unmatched junction nucleotides: 6. CDR1 is SGHVS and CDR2 is FQNEAQ in the germline V gene. The CDR3 contains 15 residues. CDR3 in amino acids: CASSLAIRGVSPLHF. CDR3 nucleotides: TGTGCCAGCAGCTTAGCTATCAGGGGGGTCTCACCCCTCCACTTT.

This chain joins TRBV9 and TRBJ2-5, with D possibly being TRBD2 (7 bases). The CDR3 has 15 residues. Trimming shortened V by 0 bases and J by 5 bases, and 14 bases separated the two germline ends. The germline V gene encodes CDR1 SGDLS and CDR2 YYNGEE. The CDR3 region is CASSVATGGLETQYF. The DNA of the CDR3 is TGTGCCAGCAGCGTAGCTACGGGGGGCCTGGAGACCCAGTACTTC.

V usage is TRBV6-1 and J usage is TRBJ1-2; TRBD1 agrees at 10 bases. Germline V lookup: CDR1 MNHNS, CDR2 SASEGT. This CDR3 contains 15 residues. V lost 3 bases and J lost 2; bases outside the gene matches: 3. The CDR3 sequence: CASSDRDRGNYGYTF. For the CDR3, the DNA is TGTGCCAGCAGTGACCGGGACAGGGGCAACTATGGCTACACCTTC.

CDR3: CASSSRLLYNEQFF. The CDR3 DNA reads TGTGCCAGCAGTTCACGACTACTCTACAATGAGCAGTTCTTC. The rearrangement joins TRBV28 to TRBJ2-1; D may be TRBD2 (5 bases). The CDR3 sequence is 14 residues long. CDR1 and CDR2 from the germline V gene are MDHEN and SYDVKM. The V and J ends lost 4 bases and 3 bases respectively, with 10 bases between them.

The rearrangement links TRBV7-6 to TRBJ1-1; D is unclear. The CDR3 sequence is 16 residues long. Trimming took off 4 bases at V and 5 bases at J, with 20 bases between the two ends. Germline values: CDR1 SGHVS, CDR2 FNYEAQ. Here the CDR3 reads CASSSTWRRGVTEAFF. CDR3 nucleotides: TGTGCCAGCAGCTCCACATGGAGGCGGGGTGTAACTGAAGCTTTCTTT.

This rearrangement joins TRBV28 to TRBJ2-2; TRBD2 matches at 14 bases. CDR1 and CDR2 (germline): MDHEN, SYDVKM. Trimming removed 5 bases from V and 2 bases from J; junction bases left unmatched: 4. This CDR3 contains 17 residues. The CDR3 is CASSRTSGGTNTGELFF. The CDR3 DNA is TGTGCCAGCAGTCGGACTAGCGGGGGGACTAACACCGGGGAGCTGTTTTTT.

The genes are TRBV9 and TRBJ1-1; maybe TRBD1 (6 bases). Per germline, CDR1 SGDLS and CDR2 YYNGEE. With 4 bases removed from V and 6 bases from J, the gap between germline ends came to 16 bases. The CDR3 is 14 amino acids. Here the CDR3 reads CASSLGTTMSEAFF. CDR3 coding DNA: TGTGCCAGCAGCCTCGGGACAACAATGTCTGAAGCTTTCTTT.

This clone was seen more than once but under ten times. The chain uses TRBV4-1 and TRBJ1-4, with D possibly matching TRBD1 (6 bases). The V and J ends lost 0 bases and 5 bases respectively, with 16 bases between them. Germline V gene sequence: CDR1 MGHRA, CDR2 YSYEKL. The CDR3 runs to 17 residues. CDR3 amino acids: CASSQDSSNRANEKLFF. CDR3 sequence (DNA): TGCGCCAGCAGCCAAGATAGTAGTAACAGGGCGAATGAAAAACTGTTTTTT.

The chain combines TRBV15 with TRBJ1-6; D possibly corresponds to TRBD1 (5 bases). The CDR3 contains 15 residues. Germline assignment: CDR1 LNHNV and CDR2 YYDKDF (reference sequence). The V gene lost 6 bases and the J gene lost 7 bases, with 16 bases spanning the gap. This CDR3 reads CATRVNDRPNSPLHF. In DNA form, the CDR3 reads TGTGCCACCAGAGTCAATGACAGACCAAATTCACCCCTCCACTTT.

The chain is built from TRBV19 and TRBJ1-1; 7 bases agree with TRBD1. Unmatched junction bases numbered 15, after V lost 6 bases and J lost 5 bases. The germline V gene has CDR1 LNHDA and CDR2 SQIVND (reference sequence). The CDR3 spans 16 residues. The CDR3 coding sequence is TGTGCCAGTAGGTCTAAGGGACAGACTAGAACGACTGAAGCTTTCTTT. This sequence encodes CASRSKGQTRTTEAFF.

V gene TRBV10-2 combines with J gene TRBJ1-2, with TRBD1 as a possible D gene (6 bases). Germline-derived CDR1 and CDR2 are WSHSY and SAAADI. The CDR3 covers 15 residues. Trimming took off 4 bases at V and 2 bases at J, with 14 bases between the two ends. This chain's CDR3 is CASSAQGLINYGYTF. The DNA of the CDR3 is TGCGCCAGCAGTGCGCAGGGGCTAATAAACTATGGCTACACCTTC.

The V call is TRBV5-6, the J call TRBJ1-1, with D uncertain. CDR1 SGHDT and CDR2 YYEEEE come from the germline V gene. This CDR3 spans 12 amino acids. V lost 0 bases and J lost 6, with 6 bases in between. The CDR3 DNA follows: TGTGCCAGCAGCTTGGGGGCATCTGAAGCTTTCTTT. It encodes CASSLGASEAFF.

CDR3 sequence (DNA): TGCAGCGTTCGGGGGTTAGCCTACAATGAGCAGTTCTTC. This sequence encodes CSVRGLAYNEQFF. The rearrangement joins TRBV29-1 to TRBJ2-1; maybe TRBD2 (6 bases). Deletions cut 5 bases from V and 2 bases from J, with 10 bases between. Germline V gives CDR1 SQVTM, CDR2 ANQGSEA. The CDR3 has 13 residues.

This rearrangement joins TRBV5-6 to TRBJ2-1, with TRBD2 identical over 11 bases. J lost 10 bases, V lost 1 base, and 7 bases had no gene match. Germline CDR1 and CDR2: SGHDT and YYEEEE. This CDR3 contains 15 residues. The CDR3 DNA follows: TGTGCCAGCAGCTTGCCGTCTAGCGGGGGGCGGGAGCAGTTCTTC. This encodes CASSLPSSGGREQFF.